This T cell receptor (beta chain) was identified during a study of human T cells and chemical hapten exposure. V was clipped by 6 bases and J by 8 bases, with 17 bases between them. The V gene's germline CDR1 is SEHNR and CDR2 FQNEAQ (reference sequence). This CDR3 comprises 15 residues. General observations from the study: With alopecia, donors may have immune responses unlike healthy people's.

This clonotype was seen many times. The target antigen is unknown. Time point indicated: pre-sensitization, week 0. Sample treatment: therapeutic diphenylcyclopropenone sensitization with weekly scalp DPC. TCRdb reprocessed the RACE reads via MiXCR and lists one record per CDR3 protein. The repertoire holds more than 50,000 distinct CDR3 sequences, approximately 6.7% seen once, with over 1.5% in the top ten. Sample: whole blood, taken in connection with sensitization to the hapten diphenylcyclopropenone (DPC). The gene calls are TRBV7-9 and TRBJ1-6, with TRBD1 as a possible D gene (5 bases). The receptor was isolated from a woman aged 25 to 45 with alopecia areata. Some clones in this sample may be carry-over from other donors' samples. The CDR3 here is CASRQDSPGYSPLHF. Here the CDR3 DNA reads TGTGCCAGCAGACAGGACTCACCGGGTTATTCACCCCTCCACTTT.